This TCR beta chain was obtained from a study of OX40 agonist ivuxolimab in advanced cancers. In the study overall: Patients received the agonistic anti-OX40 (CD134) antibody ivuxolimab. Findings and caveats of the study: At 0.1-3.0 mg/kg, partial responders had clonal expansion among the lowest observed.

Some clones are missing from TCRdb's copy, which holds only in-frame ones; the method was immunoSEQ multiplex PCR. Of around 80,000 clones in the sample, over 75% are singletons; the top ten hold 0.53%. Patients were ineligible given autoimmune disease history or systemic immunosuppression. A remark on this clone: Its antigen is undetermined.

Germline V lookup: CDR1 MNHEY, CDR2 SMNVEV (reference sequence). Trimming stripped 2 bases from V and 5 bases from J, with 7 bases between. There are 13 residues in the CDR3. Specimen: CD4+ or CD8+ T cells sorted from blood, collected in a trial of the OX40 agonist ivuxolimab. This TCR was sampled from an adult with an advanced solid tumor such as melanoma, head and neck, liver or kidney cancer. The chain employs TRBV27 and TRBJ1-5; perhaps TRBD1 as D (5 bases). CDR3 sequence (DNA): TGTGCCAGCAGTTTAAGGGGTTATCAGCCCCAGCATTTT. Translating it yields CASSLRGYQPQHF.